These T cell receptor beta chains were read from a single sample in a study of cytomegalovirus exposure and HLA in healthy donors. Here immunoSEQ multiplex PCR was the method, and the copy in TCRdb shows in-frame clones only, minus some. The data contain more than 50,000 clones, 70% of them singletons. Sequencing was carried out using PBMCs. The receptor source for this set is an older woman in good health and CMV-seropositive. CDR3s include the opening cysteine and the closing phenylalanine or tryptophan. The order of the fields is CDR3 protein, CDR3 DNA, clone size, V gene, J gene, D gene. A D gene is named only where the DNA matches it firmly. Expanded clones get a size class; other rows say once, few or many, or leave the size out.

CDR3aa: CASSVGYSDTQYF
CDR3nt: TGTGCCAGCAGCGTCGGGTATTCAGATACGCAGTATTTT
abundance: once
v_gene: TRBV5-5
j_gene: TRBJ2-3
d_gene: .

CDR3aa: CSVEGHGTGELFF
CDR3nt: TGCAGCGTTGAGGGGCACGGAACCGGGGAGCTGTTTTTT
abundance: once
v_gene: TRBV29-1
j_gene: TRBJ2-2
d_gene: .

CDR3aa: CASTNSNWRGLYEQYF
CDR3nt: TGTGCCAGCACCAACAGTAACTGGCGGGGCCTGTACGAGCAGTACTTC
abundance: .
v_gene: TRBV28
j_gene: TRBJ2-7
d_gene: .

CDR3aa: CASSQDTLNYGYTF
CDR3nt: TGTGCCAGCAGCCAAGACACCCTTAACTATGGCTACACCTTC
abundance: .
v_gene: TRBV7-9
j_gene: TRBJ1-2
d_gene: .

CDR3aa: CASSSPSSPLHF
CDR3nt: TGTGCCAGCAGTTCCCCTAGTTCACCCCTCCACTTT
abundance: .
v_gene: TRBV6-1
j_gene: TRBJ1-6
d_gene: .

CDR3aa: CASSLVTGDTEAFF
CDR3nt: TGTGCCAGCAGCTTGGTTACCGGGGACACTGAAGCTTTCTTT
abundance: .
v_gene: TRBV5-8
j_gene: TRBJ1-1
d_gene: .

CDR3aa: CASSLELEHEKLFF
CDR3nt: TGTGCCAGCAGCTTAGAACTGGAGCACGAAAAACTGTTTTTT
abundance: .
v_gene: TRBV11-3
j_gene: TRBJ1-4
d_gene: .

CDR3aa: CASRAFYEQYF
CDR3nt: TGTGCCAGCAGGGCCTTCTACGAGCAGTACTTC
abundance: .
v_gene: TRBV2
j_gene: TRBJ2-7
d_gene: .

CDR3aa: CAMRGGVNEQFF
CDR3nt: TGTGCCATGCGGGGAGGGGTAAATGAGCAGTTCTTC
abundance: .
v_gene: TRBV5-4
j_gene: TRBJ2-1
d_gene: TRBD2

CDR3aa: CASSPATGASRGYTF
CDR3nt: TGCGCCAGCAGCCCCGCGACAGGGGCGTCGCGAGGCTACACCTTC
abundance: .
v_gene: TRBV4-1
j_gene: TRBJ1-2
d_gene: TRBD1

CDR3aa: CASSLGTGKVGEKLFF
CDR3nt: TGTGCCAGCAGCTTAGGAACAGGGAAGGTGGGTGAAAAACTGTTTTTT
abundance: .
v_gene: TRBV7-2
j_gene: TRBJ1-4
d_gene: .

CDR3aa: CASSPWTSGGPYEQYF
CDR3nt: TGTGCCAGCAGCCCATGGACTAGCGGGGGGCCCTACGAGCAGTACTTC
abundance: .
v_gene: TRBV5-4
j_gene: TRBJ2-7
d_gene: TRBD2

CDR3aa: CASSPPTGVLFGTDTQYF
CDR3nt: TGTGCCAGCTCACCACCGACAGGTGTACTGTTTGGTACAGATACGCAGTATTTT
abundance: .
v_gene: TRBV18
j_gene: TRBJ2-3
d_gene: .

CDR3aa: CASSWTGGPSTDTQYF
CDR3nt: TGTGCCAGCAGCTGGACAGGGGGCCCTTCCACAGATACGCAGTATTTT
abundance: .
v_gene: TRBV11-2
j_gene: TRBJ2-3
d_gene: TRBD1

CDR3aa: CASRRGGASSEQFF
CDR3nt: TGTGCCAGCAGGCGCGGGGGGGCTTCTAGTGAGCAGTTCTTC
abundance: .
v_gene: TRBV2
j_gene: TRBJ2-1
d_gene: TRBD2

CDR3aa: CASSEQRGYGYTF
CDR3nt: TGTGCCAGCAGTGAACAACGGGGATATGGCTACACCTTC
abundance: .
v_gene: TRBV6-1
j_gene: TRBJ1-2
d_gene: .

CDR3aa: CASSPLGRGEQYF
CDR3nt: TGTGCCAGCAGCCCCCTCGGTCGGGGGGAGCAGTACTTC
abundance: .
v_gene: TRBV7-2
j_gene: TRBJ2-5
d_gene: TRBD2

CDR3aa: CASSPPGVTEAFF
CDR3nt: TGTGCCAGCAGCCCCCCGGGGGTCACTGAAGCTTTCTTT
abundance: .
v_gene: TRBV5-5
j_gene: TRBJ1-1
d_gene: .

CDR3aa: CASSMGLVRANTGELFF
CDR3nt: TGTGCCAGTAGTATGGGACTAGTGCGCGCGAACACCGGGGAGCTGTTTTTT
abundance: .
v_gene: TRBV19
j_gene: TRBJ2-2
d_gene: TRBD2

CDR3aa: CSVDGQTGETQYF
CDR3nt: TGCAGCGTTGATGGTCAGACGGGAGAGACCCAGTACTTC
abundance: .
v_gene: TRBV29-1
j_gene: TRBJ2-5
d_gene: .

CDR3aa: CASSLGGLGGGFLEYF
CDR3nt: TGTGCCAGCAGCTTAGGGGGATTGGGCGGGGGGTTTTTGGAGTACTTC
abundance: .
v_gene: TRBV7-2
j_gene: TRBJ2-7
d_gene: TRBD2

CDR3aa: CAISWTSGGAETQYF
CDR3nt: TGTGCCATCAGTTGGACTAGCGGGGGGGCTGAGACCCAGTACTTC
abundance: .
v_gene: TRBV10-3
j_gene: TRBJ2-5
d_gene: TRBD2

CDR3aa: CASRPTGNYGYTF
CDR3nt: TGTGCCAGCAGACCCACAGGGAACTATGGCTACACCTTC
abundance: few
v_gene: TRBV6-1
j_gene: TRBJ1-2
d_gene: .

CDR3aa: CASSSSPGLFGYF
CDR3nt: TGTGCCAGCAGCTCCTCCCCAGGACTGTTTGGGTACTTC
abundance: .
v_gene: TRBV7-2
j_gene: TRBJ2-5
d_gene: .

CDR3aa: CASSKVEATNYEQYF
CDR3nt: TGTGCCAGCAGCAAAGTGGAGGCCACCAACTACGAGCAGTACTTC
abundance: .
v_gene: TRBV21-1
j_gene: TRBJ2-7
d_gene: .

CDR3aa: CASSYESFYGYTF
CDR3nt: TGTGCCAGCAGTTACGAGTCCTTCTATGGCTACACCTTC
abundance: .
v_gene: TRBV6-5
j_gene: TRBJ1-2
d_gene: .

CDR3aa: CASSQVDTSPLHF
CDR3nt: TGCGCCAGCAGCCAAGTGGACACTTCACCCCTCCACTTT
abundance: .
v_gene: TRBV4-1
j_gene: TRBJ1-6
d_gene: .

CDR3aa: CASSPGGLGLAHEQFF
CDR3nt: TGCGCCAGCAGCCCCGGTGGACTAGGACTGGCTCATGAGCAGTTCTTC
abundance: once
v_gene: TRBV5-1
j_gene: TRBJ2-1
d_gene: TRBD2

CDR3aa: CASTTIPTQGIDSPLHF
CDR3nt: TGTGCCAGCACCACGATTCCTACACAGGGGATAGATTCACCCCTCCACTTT
abundance: few
v_gene: TRBV18
j_gene: TRBJ1-6
d_gene: TRBD1

CDR3aa: CSSSLAAYGYTF
CDR3nt: TGTTCCAGCAGCTTAGCGGCCTATGGCTACACCTTC
abundance: .
v_gene: TRBV7-9
j_gene: TRBJ1-2
d_gene: .

CDR3aa: CASRRGNQPQHF
CDR3nt: TGTGCCAGCAGGAGGGGGAATCAGCCCCAGCATTTT
abundance: once
v_gene: TRBV6-5
j_gene: TRBJ1-5
d_gene: .

CDR3aa: CASSQELAGVDTQYF
CDR3nt: TGTGCCAGCAGCCAAGAACTAGCGGGAGTAGATACGCAGTATTTT
abundance: few
v_gene: TRBV14
j_gene: TRBJ2-3
d_gene: TRBD2

CDR3aa: CASRLYPSSYEQYF
CDR3nt: TGCGCCAGCAGACTCTACCCTAGCTCCTACGAGCAGTACTTC
abundance: .
v_gene: TRBV10-2
j_gene: TRBJ2-7
d_gene: .

CDR3aa: CASSVPFSYEQYF
CDR3nt: TGTGCCAGTAGTGTCCCATTCTCCTACGAGCAGTACTTC
abundance: .
v_gene: TRBV19
j_gene: TRBJ2-7
d_gene: .

CDR3aa: CASSQTTGMPYEQYF
CDR3nt: TGTGCCAGCAGCCAAACCACAGGTATGCCCTACGAGCAGTACTTC
abundance: .
v_gene: TRBV4-2
j_gene: TRBJ2-7
d_gene: .

CDR3aa: CATSTGTFGAYEQYF
CDR3nt: TGTGCCACCAGCACCGGGACATTTGGAGCCTACGAGCAGTACTTC
abundance: .
v_gene: TRBV15
j_gene: TRBJ2-7
d_gene: .

CDR3aa: CAISDSGGLGEEAFF
CDR3nt: TGTGCCATCAGTGATAGTGGGGGCCTGGGGGAAGAAGCTTTCTTT
abundance: .
v_gene: TRBV10-3
j_gene: TRBJ1-1
d_gene: .

CDR3aa: CASSLEGGGEPQHF
CDR3nt: TGCGCCAGCAGCTTGGAAGGGGGCGGAGAGCCCCAGCATTTT
abundance: .
v_gene: TRBV5-1
j_gene: TRBJ1-5
d_gene: TRBD1

CDR3aa: CASSERWSNYGYTF
CDR3nt: TGTGCCAGCAGTGAGAGGTGGTCTAACTATGGCTACACCTTC
abundance: .
v_gene: TRBV6-5
j_gene: TRBJ1-2
d_gene: .

CDR3aa: CASSLGARNTEAFF
CDR3nt: TGTGCCAGCAGCTTAGGGGCTCGAAACACTGAAGCTTTCTTT
abundance: .
v_gene: TRBV11-2
j_gene: TRBJ1-1
d_gene: .

CDR3aa: CASSAGLGGQDSPLHF
CDR3nt: TGTGCCAGCAGTGCAGGTTTGGGGGGGCAGGATTCACCCCTCCACTTT
abundance: .
v_gene: TRBV2
j_gene: TRBJ1-6
d_gene: .